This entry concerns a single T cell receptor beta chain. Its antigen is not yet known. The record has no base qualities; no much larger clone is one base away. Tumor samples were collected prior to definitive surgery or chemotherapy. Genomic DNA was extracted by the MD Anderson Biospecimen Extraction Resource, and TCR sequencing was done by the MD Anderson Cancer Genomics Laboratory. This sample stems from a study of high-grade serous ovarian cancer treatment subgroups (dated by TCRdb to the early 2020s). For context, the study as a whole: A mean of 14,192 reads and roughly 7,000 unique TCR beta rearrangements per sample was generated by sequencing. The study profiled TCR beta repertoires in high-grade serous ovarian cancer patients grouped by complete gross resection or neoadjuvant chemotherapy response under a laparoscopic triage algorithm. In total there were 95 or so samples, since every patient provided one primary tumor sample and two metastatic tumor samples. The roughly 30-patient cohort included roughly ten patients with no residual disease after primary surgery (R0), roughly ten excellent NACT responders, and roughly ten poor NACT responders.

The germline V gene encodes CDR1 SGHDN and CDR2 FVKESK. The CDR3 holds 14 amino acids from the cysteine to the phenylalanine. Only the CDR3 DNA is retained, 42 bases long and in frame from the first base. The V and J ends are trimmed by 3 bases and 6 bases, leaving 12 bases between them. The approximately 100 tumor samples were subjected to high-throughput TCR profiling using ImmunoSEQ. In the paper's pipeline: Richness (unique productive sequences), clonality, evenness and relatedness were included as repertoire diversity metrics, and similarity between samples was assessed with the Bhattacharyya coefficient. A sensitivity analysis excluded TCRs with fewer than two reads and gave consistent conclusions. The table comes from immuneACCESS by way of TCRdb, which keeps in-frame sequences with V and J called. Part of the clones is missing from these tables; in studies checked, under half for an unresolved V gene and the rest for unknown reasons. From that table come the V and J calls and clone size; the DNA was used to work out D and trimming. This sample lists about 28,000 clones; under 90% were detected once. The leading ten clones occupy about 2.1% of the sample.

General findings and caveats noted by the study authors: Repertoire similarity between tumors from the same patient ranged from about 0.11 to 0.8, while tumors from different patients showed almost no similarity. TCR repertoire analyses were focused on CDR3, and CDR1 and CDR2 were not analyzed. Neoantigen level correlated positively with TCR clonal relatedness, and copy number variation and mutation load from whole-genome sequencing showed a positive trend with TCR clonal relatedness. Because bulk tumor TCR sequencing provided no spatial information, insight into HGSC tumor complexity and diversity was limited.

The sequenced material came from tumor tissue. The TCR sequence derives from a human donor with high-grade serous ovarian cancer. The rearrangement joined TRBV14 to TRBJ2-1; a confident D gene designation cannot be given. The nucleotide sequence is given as TGTGCCAGCAGCCATGGCAACCTTTTCAATGAGCAGTTCTTC. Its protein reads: CASSHGNLFNEQFF.